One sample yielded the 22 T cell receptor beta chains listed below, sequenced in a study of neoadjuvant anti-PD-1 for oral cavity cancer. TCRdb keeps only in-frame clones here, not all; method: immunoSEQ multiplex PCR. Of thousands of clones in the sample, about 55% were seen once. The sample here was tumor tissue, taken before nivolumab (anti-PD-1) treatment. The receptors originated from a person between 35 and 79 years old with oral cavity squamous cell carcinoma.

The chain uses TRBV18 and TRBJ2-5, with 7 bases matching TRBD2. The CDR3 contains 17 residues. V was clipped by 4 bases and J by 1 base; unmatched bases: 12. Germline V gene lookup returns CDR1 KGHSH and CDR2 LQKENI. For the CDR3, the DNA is TGTGCCAGCTCACTCGAGTCCCGGACTAGAGGCCAAGAGACCCAGTACTTC. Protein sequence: CASSLESRTRGQETQYF.

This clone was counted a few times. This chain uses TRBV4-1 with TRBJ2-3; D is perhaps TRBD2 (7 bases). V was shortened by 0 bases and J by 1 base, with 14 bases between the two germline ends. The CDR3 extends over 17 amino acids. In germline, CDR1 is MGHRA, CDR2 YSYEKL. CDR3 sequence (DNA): TGCGCCAGCAGCCAAGATAAGGGGGGGTACGGCACAGATACGCAGTATTTT. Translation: CASSQDKGGYGTDTQYF.

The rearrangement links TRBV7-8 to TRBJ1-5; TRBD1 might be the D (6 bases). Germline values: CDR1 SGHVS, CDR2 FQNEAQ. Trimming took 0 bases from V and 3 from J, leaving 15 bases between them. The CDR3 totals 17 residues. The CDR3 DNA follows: TGTGCCAGCAGCTTAGCCGTTTCCAGGGGCATCAATCAGCCCCAGCATTTT. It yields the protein CASSLAVSRGINQPQHF.

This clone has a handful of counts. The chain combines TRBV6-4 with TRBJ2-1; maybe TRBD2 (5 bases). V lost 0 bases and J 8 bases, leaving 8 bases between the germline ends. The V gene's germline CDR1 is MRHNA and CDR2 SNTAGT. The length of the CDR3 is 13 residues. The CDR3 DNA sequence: TGTGCCAGCAGTGACTCGACCGGGGATGAGCAGTTCTTC. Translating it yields CASSDSTGDEQFF.

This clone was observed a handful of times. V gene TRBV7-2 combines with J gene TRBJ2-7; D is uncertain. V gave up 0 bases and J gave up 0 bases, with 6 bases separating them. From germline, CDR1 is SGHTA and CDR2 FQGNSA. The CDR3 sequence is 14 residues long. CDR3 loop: CASSLASNSYEQYF. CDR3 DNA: TGTGCCAGCAGCTTAGCCTCAAACTCCTACGAGCAGTACTTC.

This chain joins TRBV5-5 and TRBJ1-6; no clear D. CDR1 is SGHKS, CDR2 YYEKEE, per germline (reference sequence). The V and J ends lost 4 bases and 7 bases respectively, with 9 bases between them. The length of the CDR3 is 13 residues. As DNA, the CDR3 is TGTGCCAGCAGCGCGGCTGCCAATTCACCCCTCCACTTT. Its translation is CASSAAANSPLHF. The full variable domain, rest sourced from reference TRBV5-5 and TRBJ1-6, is DAGVTQSPTHLIKTRGQQVTLRCSPISGHKSVSWYQQVLGQGPQFIFQYYEKEERGRGNFPDRFSARQFPNYSSELNVNALLLGDSALYLCASSAAANSPLHFGNGTRLTVT.

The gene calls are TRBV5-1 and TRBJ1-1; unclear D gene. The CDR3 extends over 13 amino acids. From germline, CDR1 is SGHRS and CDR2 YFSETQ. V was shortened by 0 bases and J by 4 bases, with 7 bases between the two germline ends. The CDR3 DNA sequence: TGCGCCAGCAGCTTGGTTAGAGCCACTGAAGCTTTCTTT. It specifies CASSLVRATEAFF. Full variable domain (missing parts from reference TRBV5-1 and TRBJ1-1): KAGVTQTPRYLIKTRGQQVTLSCSPISGHRSVSWYQQTPGQGLQFLFEYFSETQRNKGNFPGRFSGRQFSNSRSEMNVSTLELGDSALYLCASSLVRATEAFFGQGTRLTVV.

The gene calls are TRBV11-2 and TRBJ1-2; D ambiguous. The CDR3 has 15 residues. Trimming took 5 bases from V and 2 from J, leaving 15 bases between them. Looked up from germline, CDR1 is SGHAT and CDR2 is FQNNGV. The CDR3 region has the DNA TGTGCCAGCAGCCCCACCGCGGGAGACAACTATGGCTACACCTTC. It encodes CASSPTAGDNYGYTF.

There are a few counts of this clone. In nucleotides, the CDR3 is TGTGCCAGCAGGGGAAGCGGGACAGCATGGGTCTACACCTTC. It is translated as CASRGSGTAWVYTF. The chain joins TRBV28 to TRBJ1-2, with 7 bases aligning to TRBD1. Germline V lookup: CDR1 MDHEN, CDR2 SYDVKM. The junction had 14 bases not matched to a gene; V was cut back by 6 bases and J by 10 bases. CDR3 length: 14 amino acids.

Here the CDR3 DNA reads TGTGCCAGCAGCCTTACGGCCGGACAGGGCGTAGCCTCACCCCTCCACTTT. This codes for CASSLTAGQGVASPLHF. The rearrangement joins TRBV11-2 to TRBJ1-6; 8 nucleotides agree with TRBD1. CDR3 length: 17 residues. Germline lookup yields CDR1 SGHAT and CDR2 FQNNGV. V gave up 5 bases and J gave up 10 bases; unmatched junction bases: 16.

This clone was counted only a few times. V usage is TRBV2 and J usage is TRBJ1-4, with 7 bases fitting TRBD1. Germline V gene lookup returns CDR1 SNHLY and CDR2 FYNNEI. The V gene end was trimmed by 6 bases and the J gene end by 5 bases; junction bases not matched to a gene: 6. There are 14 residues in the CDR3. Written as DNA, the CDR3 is TGTGCCAGCAGAACAGGACAGGACAATGAAAAACTGTTTTTT. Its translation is CASRTGQDNEKLFF.

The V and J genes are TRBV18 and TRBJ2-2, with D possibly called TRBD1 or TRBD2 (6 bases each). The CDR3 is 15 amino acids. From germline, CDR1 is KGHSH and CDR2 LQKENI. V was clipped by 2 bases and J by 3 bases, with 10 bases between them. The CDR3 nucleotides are TGTGCCAGCTCACCAGGAGGGACACACACCGGGGAGCTGTTTTTT. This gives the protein CASSPGGTHTGELFF. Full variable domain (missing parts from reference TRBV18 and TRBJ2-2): NAGVMQNPRHLVRRRGQEARLRCSPMKGHSHVYWYRQLPEEGLKFMVYLQKENIIDESGMPKERFSAEFPKEGPSILRIQQVVRGDSAAYFCASSPGGTHTGELFFGEGSRLTVL.

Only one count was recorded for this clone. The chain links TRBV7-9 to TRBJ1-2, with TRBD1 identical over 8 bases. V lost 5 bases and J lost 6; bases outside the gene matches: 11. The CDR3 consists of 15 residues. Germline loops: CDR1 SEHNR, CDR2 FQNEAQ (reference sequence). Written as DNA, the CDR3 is TGTGCCAGCAGCCTCGGACAGGGTGGGGTCGATGGCTACACCTTC. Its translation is CASSLGQGGVDGYTF.

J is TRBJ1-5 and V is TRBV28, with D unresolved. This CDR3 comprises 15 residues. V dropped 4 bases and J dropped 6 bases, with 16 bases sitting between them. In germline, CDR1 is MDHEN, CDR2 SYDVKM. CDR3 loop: CASSSIEVEIQPQHF. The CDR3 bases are TGTGCCAGCAGTTCCATCGAGGTTGAGATTCAGCCCCAGCATTTT.

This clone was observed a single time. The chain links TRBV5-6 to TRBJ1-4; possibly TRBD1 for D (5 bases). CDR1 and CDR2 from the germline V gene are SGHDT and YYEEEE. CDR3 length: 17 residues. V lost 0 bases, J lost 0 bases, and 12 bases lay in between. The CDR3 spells CASSLVQGPPTNEKLFF. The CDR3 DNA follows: TGTGCCAGCAGCTTGGTGCAGGGACCACCAACTAATGAAAAACTGTTTTTT. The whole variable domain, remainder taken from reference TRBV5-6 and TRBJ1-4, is DAGVTQSPTHLIKTRGQQVTLRCSPKSGHDTVSWYQQALGQGPQFIFQYYEEEERQRGNFPDRFSGHQFPNYSSELNVNALLLGDSALYLCASSLVQGPPTNEKLFFGSGTQLSVL.

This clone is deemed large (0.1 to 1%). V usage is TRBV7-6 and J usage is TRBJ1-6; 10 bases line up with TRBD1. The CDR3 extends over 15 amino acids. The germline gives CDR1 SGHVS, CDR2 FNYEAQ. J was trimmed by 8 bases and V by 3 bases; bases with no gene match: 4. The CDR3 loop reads CASSFGQGGDSPLHF. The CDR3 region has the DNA TGTGCCAGCAGCTTCGGACAGGGGGGGGATTCACCCCTCCACTTT. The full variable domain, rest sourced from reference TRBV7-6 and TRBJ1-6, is GAGVSQSPRYKVTKRGQDVALRCDPISGHVSLYWYRQALGQGPEFLTYFNYEAQQDKSGLPNDRFSAERPEGSISTLTIQRTEQRDSAMYRCASSFGQGGDSPLHFGNGTRLTVT.

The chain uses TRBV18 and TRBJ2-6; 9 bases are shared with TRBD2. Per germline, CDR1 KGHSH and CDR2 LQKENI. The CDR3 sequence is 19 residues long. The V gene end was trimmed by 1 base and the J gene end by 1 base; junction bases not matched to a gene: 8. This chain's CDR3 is CASSPLASGGPSGANVLTF. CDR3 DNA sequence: TGTGCCAGCTCACCACTGGCCAGCGGGGGGCCGTCTGGGGCCAACGTCCTGACTTTC.

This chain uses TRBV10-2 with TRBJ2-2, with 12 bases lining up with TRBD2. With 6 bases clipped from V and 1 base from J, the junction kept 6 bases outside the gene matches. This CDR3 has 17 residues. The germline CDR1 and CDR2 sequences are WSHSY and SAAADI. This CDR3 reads CASSLLAGGLNTGELFF. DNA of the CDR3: TGCGCCAGCAGCTTACTAGCGGGGGGTTTGAACACCGGGGAGCTGTTTTTT.

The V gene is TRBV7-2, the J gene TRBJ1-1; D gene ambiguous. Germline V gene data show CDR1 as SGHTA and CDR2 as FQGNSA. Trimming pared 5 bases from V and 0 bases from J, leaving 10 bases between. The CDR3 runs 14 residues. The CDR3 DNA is TGTGCCAGCAGCGACTTCAACCTGAACACTGAAGCTTTCTTT. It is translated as CASSDFNLNTEAFF.

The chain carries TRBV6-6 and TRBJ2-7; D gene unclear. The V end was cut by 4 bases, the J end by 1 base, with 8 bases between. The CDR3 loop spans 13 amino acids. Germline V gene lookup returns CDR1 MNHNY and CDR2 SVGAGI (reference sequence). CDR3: CASSSPASYEQYF. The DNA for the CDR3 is TGTGCCAGCAGTTCTCCCGCATCCTACGAGCAGTACTTC.

CDR3 sequence: CASSHTDTLDTQYF. As DNA, the CDR3 is TGTGCCAGCAGTCACACTGATACGTTGGATACGCAGTATTTT. The chain uses TRBV6-1 and TRBJ2-3; D remains unclear. This CDR3 is 14 amino acids long. V was trimmed by 5 bases and J by 6 bases, leaving 15 bases between them. CDR1 and CDR2 from the germline V gene are MNHNS and SASEGT.

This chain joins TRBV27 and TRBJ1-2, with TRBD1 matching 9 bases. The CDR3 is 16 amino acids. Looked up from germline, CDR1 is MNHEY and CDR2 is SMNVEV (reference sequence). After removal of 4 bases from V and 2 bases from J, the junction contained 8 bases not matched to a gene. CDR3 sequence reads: CASSSRDRDLNYGYTF. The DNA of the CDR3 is TGTGCCAGCAGTTCCCGGGACAGGGATCTCAACTATGGCTACACCTTC.